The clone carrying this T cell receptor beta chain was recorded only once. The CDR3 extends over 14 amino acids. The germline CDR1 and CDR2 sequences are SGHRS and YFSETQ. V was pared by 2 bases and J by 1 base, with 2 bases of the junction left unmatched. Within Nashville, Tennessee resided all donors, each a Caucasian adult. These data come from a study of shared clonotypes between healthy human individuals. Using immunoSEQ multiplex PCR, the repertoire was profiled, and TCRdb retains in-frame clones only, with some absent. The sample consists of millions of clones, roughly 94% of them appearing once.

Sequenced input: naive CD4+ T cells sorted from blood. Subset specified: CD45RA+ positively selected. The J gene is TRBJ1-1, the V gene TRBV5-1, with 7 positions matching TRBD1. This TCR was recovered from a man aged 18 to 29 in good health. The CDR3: CASSFRQGNTEAFF. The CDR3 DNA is TGCGCCAGCAGCTTCCGACAGGGGAACACTGAAGCTTTCTTT.